This passage covers 15 T cell receptor beta chains from one sample sequenced in a study of blood T cell repertoires in COVID-19. Libraries were prepared by immunoSEQ multiplex PCR; TCRdb keeps only in-frame clonotypes and omits some of them. The sample records some 340,000 clones, approximately 82% being singletons. Sequencing was performed on peripheral blood. Source of these receptors: a man under 40 with active or convalescent COVID-19.

The chain recombines TRBV27 with TRBJ2-1; 7 nucleotides align to TRBD2. This CDR3 comprises 12 residues. Germline loops: CDR1 MNHEY, CDR2 SMNVEV (reference sequence). V shed 6 bases and J 8 bases; nucleotides not matched to a gene: 4. CDR3 DNA sequence: TGTGCCAGCAGGGGGACTACCGATGAGCAGTTCTTC. This encodes CASRGTTDEQFF.

A note on this clone: Its ends do not fully match the called genes, so a read error is possible. J is TRBJ1-1 and V is TRBV5-4; 8 positions match TRBD1. Germline V gene sequence: CDR1 SGHNT, CDR2 YYREEE (reference sequence). CDR3 length: 16 amino acids. The DNA for the CDR3 is TGTGCCAGCAGCCACGACAGGGGCGTTTTGAAGACTGAAGCTTTCTTT. It translates to CASSHDRGVLKTEAFF.

V gene TRBV19 combines with J gene TRBJ2-2; 10 bases align to TRBD2. Germline CDR1 reads LNHDA; CDR2 reads SQIVND (reference sequence). V dropped 6 bases and J dropped 5; count of bases not matched to a gene: 18. The CDR3 is 19 amino acids. The CDR3 spells CASSRRGLAGALRTGELFF. The CDR3 coding sequence is TGTGCCAGTAGCCGGAGAGGGCTAGCGGGGGCCCTGAGGACCGGGGAGCTGTTTTTT. Looking up the rest from reference TRBV19 and TRBJ2-2 gives the full variable domain: DGGITQSPKYLFRKEGQNVTLSCEQNLNHDAMYWYRQDPGQGLRLIYYSQIVNDFQKGDIAEGYSVSREKKESFPLTVTSAQKNPTAFYLCASSRRGLAGALRTGELFFGEGSRLTVL.

This chain links TRBV12-3 or TRBV12-4 with TRBJ1-4, with D unclear. This CDR3 spans 13 amino acids. V lost 3 bases and J lost 3, with 5 bases in between. CDR3 amino acids: CASSLRPNEKLFF. The CDR3 coding sequence is TGTGCCAGCAGTTTGAGGCCTAATGAAAAACTGTTTTTT.

The genes are TRBV4-1 and TRBJ2-5, with TRBD1 as a possible D gene (6 bases). Germline assignment: CDR1 MGHRA and CDR2 YSYEKL. Trimming took 3 bases from V and 0 from J, leaving 8 bases between them. There are 14 residues in the CDR3. CDR3 residues: CASSHRDNQETQYF. The CDR3, as DNA: TGCGCCAGCAGCCACCGGGACAACCAAGAGACCCAGTACTTC.

The CDR3 reads CASSIAPTHLRDNYGYTF. The CDR3 DNA follows: TGCGCCAGCAGCATTGCTCCGACACATCTCAGAGACAACTATGGCTACACCTTC. The genes are TRBV5-1 and TRBJ1-2; D unresolved. Trimming shortened V by 4 bases and J by 2 bases, and 24 bases separated the two germline ends. The CDR3 covers 18 residues. Germline V gene data show CDR1 as SGHRS and CDR2 as YFSETQ.

The chain carries TRBV7-2 and TRBJ2-5; possibly TRBD2 for D (6 bases). The length of the CDR3 is 15 residues. Germline CDR1 is SGHTA and CDR2 is FQGNSA. V was cut by 4 bases and J by 7 bases, with 19 bases left in between. Here the CDR3 reads CASSSLASPRGTQYF. CDR3 nucleotide sequence: TGTGCCAGCAGCTCACTAGCTTCCCCGAGGGGGACCCAGTACTTC.

This clone was counted between two and nine times. The chain is built from TRBV7-2 and TRBJ2-1, with 7 bases identical to TRBD2. With V trimmed by 3 bases and J by 7 bases, 6 bases remained unmatched. This CDR3 has 14 amino acids. Germline V gene sequence: CDR1 SGHTA, CDR2 FQGNSA. CDR3 sequence: CASSFLGGGNEQFF. The CDR3 DNA follows: TGTGCCAGCAGCTTCCTGGGCGGGGGTAATGAGCAGTTCTTC.

The chain uses TRBV7-8 and TRBJ1-4; TRBD1 is a possible D gene (5 bases). There are 14 residues in the CDR3. Trimming took 2 bases from V and 4 from J, leaving 8 bases between them. Germline V gene data show CDR1 as SGHVS and CDR2 as FQNEAQ. The CDR3 reads CASSLQGFNEKLFF. The DNA for the CDR3 is TGTGCCAGCAGCTTACAGGGATTTAATGAAAAACTGTTTTTT.

J is TRBJ1-5 and V is TRBV6-2 or TRBV6-3; TRBD1 is a possible D gene (5 bases). The germline gives CDR1 MNHEY, CDR2 SVGEGT. The CDR3 totals 15 residues. The V and J ends lost 5 bases and 6 bases respectively, with 17 bases between them. CDR3 sequence: CASSALREGSQPQHF. CDR3 nucleotides: TGTGCCAGCAGTGCCCTCAGGGAAGGAAGTCAGCCCCAGCATTTT.

V usage is TRBV14 and J usage is TRBJ2-3, with 7 bases identical to TRBD1. Germline V CDR1 and CDR2: SGHDN, FVKESK. This CDR3 is 16 amino acids long. V shed 5 bases, J shed 1 base, and the junction held 9 bases outside the gene matches. The CDR3 here is CASSKTGDDGTDTQYF. CDR3 bases: TGTGCCAGCAGCAAAACAGGGGATGATGGCACAGATACGCAGTATTTT.

This rearrangement joins TRBV10-1 to TRBJ2-1; the match to TRBD2 covers 7 bases. From germline, CDR1 is WNHNN and CDR2 SYGVQD (reference sequence). The CDR3 loop spans 19 amino acids. V lost 2 bases and J lost 0; bases outside the gene matches: 13. CDR3 coding DNA: TGCGCCAGCAGTGAGCCGATTGAGCGGGGCCGCAGCTCCTACAATGAGCAGTTCTTC. The encoded protein is CASSEPIERGRSSYNEQFF.

The chain recombines TRBV7-9 with TRBJ2-1; TRBD2 aligns across 14 bases. The V segment lost 5 bases and the J segment 8 bases; nucleotides outside the gene matches: 11. CDR3 length equals 17 residues. CDR1 is SEHNR and CDR2 is FQNEAQ in the germline V gene (reference sequence). The chain's CDR3 is CASSPGLAGGLSDEQFF. In DNA, the CDR3 is TGTGCCAGCAGCCCTGGACTAGCGGGGGGCCTCAGCGATGAGCAGTTCTTC.

This clone was counted a few times. The chain joins TRBV6-6 to TRBJ2-7; 10 bases fit TRBD1. Trimming took 1 base from V and 3 from J; bases not matched to a gene: 0. Germline CDR1 is MNHNY and CDR2 is SVGAGI (reference sequence). The CDR3 spans 14 residues. This CDR3 is CASSYWDRGYEQYF. The CDR3 region has the DNA TGTGCCAGCAGTTACTGGGACAGGGGCTACGAGCAGTACTTC.

The rearrangement links TRBV7-9 to TRBJ2-1; TRBD2 agrees at 11 bases. The V segment lost 0 bases and the J segment 9 bases; nucleotides outside the gene matches: 4. CDR3 length: 15 residues. Germline lookup yields CDR1 SEHNR and CDR2 FQNEAQ (reference sequence). The CDR3 DNA reads TGTGCCAGCAGCTTAGCGGGACTAGCGGAGAGTGAGCAGTTCTTC. It encodes CASSLAGLAESEQFF. The whole variable domain, remainder taken from reference TRBV7-9 and TRBJ2-1, is DTGVSQNPRHKITKRGQNVTFRCDPISEHNRLYWYRQTLGQGPEFLTYFQNEAQLEKSRLLSDRFSAERPKGSFSTLEIQRTEQGDSAMYLCASSLAGLAESEQFFGPGTRLTVL.